This T cell receptor (beta chain) was recorded in a study of CD8 T cells in cerebrospinal fluid in Alzheimer's disease. Findings and limits, study-wide: Patients with mild cognitive impairment or Alzheimer's disease had a larger top CSF clone percentage than controls.

TCRdb derives one entry per CDR3 protein from the 10x single-cell sequencing reads, leaving out DNA. In total, the table holds over a thousand distinct CDR3 sequences. About this clonotype: Its antigen is unknown.

Biomarkers including neurofilament, amyloid-beta and tau confirmed neurodegeneration in the patients. The CDR3 is made up of 14 amino acids. Looked up from germline, CDR1 is KGHSH and CDR2 is LQKENI. The source of this sequence is a human donor with mild cognitive impairment. Material: cerebrospinal fluid. V usage is TRBV18 and J usage is TRBJ1-1. The CDR3: CASSLQIGNTEAFF.